This T cell receptor (beta chain) is from a study of read filtering for tumor transcriptome and immune sequencing. Study-wide background: IR-seq gave about 4.05 to 11 million TCR reads per sample; RNA-seq gave 85 to 1273.

The library was built from about 400 ng RNA with molecular barcoded adaptors for alpha/delta and beta/gamma chains. MiXCR was run by TCRdb on the reads, yielding one entry per CDR3 protein. Of 42,000 or so distinct CDR3 sequences listed, 13% are singletons. This clonotype showed up many times. V dropped 2 bases and J dropped 6; count of bases not matched to a gene: 13. CDR3 length equals 19 residues. Germline values: CDR1 MNHEY, CDR2 SVGEGT. Every patient had bone marrow sampled while the disease was active. The TCR originated in a donor at least 40 years old with multiple myeloma. Sequenced: a population of CD138-negative cells sorted from bone marrow. The V and J genes are TRBV6-2 or TRBV6-3 and TRBJ2-1, with 13 positions matching TRBD2. This CDR3 is CASSYPMGLAGLSTNEQFF. CDR3 DNA: TGTGCCAGCAGTTACCCCATGGGACTAGCGGGACTATCCACCAATGAGCAGTTCTTC.